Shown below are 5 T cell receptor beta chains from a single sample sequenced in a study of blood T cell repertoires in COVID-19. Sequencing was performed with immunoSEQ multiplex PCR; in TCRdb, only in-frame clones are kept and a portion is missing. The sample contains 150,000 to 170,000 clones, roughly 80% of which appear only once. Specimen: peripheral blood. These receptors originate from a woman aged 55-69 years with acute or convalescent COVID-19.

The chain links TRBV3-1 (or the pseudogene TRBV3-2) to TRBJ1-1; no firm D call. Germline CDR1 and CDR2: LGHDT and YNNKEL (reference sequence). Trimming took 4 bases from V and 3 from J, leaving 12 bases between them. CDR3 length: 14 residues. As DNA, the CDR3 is TGTGCCAGCAGCCCCTTGGGAGGAGACACTGAAGCTTTCTTT. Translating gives CASSPLGGDTEAFF.

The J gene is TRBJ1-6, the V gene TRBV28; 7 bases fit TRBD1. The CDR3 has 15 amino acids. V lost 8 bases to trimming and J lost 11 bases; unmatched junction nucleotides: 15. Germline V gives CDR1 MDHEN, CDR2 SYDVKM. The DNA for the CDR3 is TGTGCCAGCGGCACCCACGGACAGGCCCACCCACCCCTCCACTTT. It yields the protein CASGTHGQAHPPLHF.

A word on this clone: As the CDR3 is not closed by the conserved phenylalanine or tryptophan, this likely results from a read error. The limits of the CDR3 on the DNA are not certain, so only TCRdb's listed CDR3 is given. The CDR3 reads CSARDHTG. The V and J genes are TRBV20-1 and TRBJ2-7; no check of the table's D call, TRBD1, against the DNA was made. The V gene's germline CDR1 is DFQATT and CDR2 SNEGSKA (reference sequence). The CDR3 contains 8 residues when both ends are counted.

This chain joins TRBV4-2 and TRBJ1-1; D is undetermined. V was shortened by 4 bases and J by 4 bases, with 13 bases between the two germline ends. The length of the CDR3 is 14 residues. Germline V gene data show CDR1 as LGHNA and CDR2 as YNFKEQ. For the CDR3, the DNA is TGTGCCAGCAGCCTCTCAGGCATCAGCACTGAAGCTTTCTTT. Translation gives CASSLSGISTEAFF.

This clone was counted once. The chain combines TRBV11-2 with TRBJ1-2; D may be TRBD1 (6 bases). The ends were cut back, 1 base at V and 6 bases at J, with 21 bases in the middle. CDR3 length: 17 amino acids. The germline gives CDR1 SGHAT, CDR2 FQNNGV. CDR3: CASSLVTRLQGRDGYTF. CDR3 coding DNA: TGTGCCAGCAGCTTAGTTACTCGCCTACAGGGACGGGATGGCTACACCTTC.